This T cell receptor beta chain was identified in a study of T cell responses to AZD1222 COVID-19 vaccine. Study results and caveats: The study reported that nearly half of spike-specific TCRs target unmutated variant regions. Seropositive AZD1222 recipients at baseline numbered only six or seven.

Sequenced by immunoSEQ multiplex PCR; TCRdb stores in-frame clones only, minus some. The sample gives 80,000 to 90,000 clones, roughly 89% of which show up once; around 2.2% is in the top ten. Remarks on this clone: Its antigen is still unknown.

CDR1 and CDR2 from the germline V gene are SGHTA and FQGNSA. The CDR3 is 16 amino acids. The junction had 6 bases not matched to a gene; V was cut back by 0 bases and J by 6 bases. The origin of this receptor is an adult in good health. The specimen was peripheral blood, collected on day 0 of AZD1222 vaccination. The chain is built from TRBV7-2 and TRBJ2-1; TRBD2 matches at 9 bases. CDR3 residues: CASSLALGGGVNEQFF. In DNA, the CDR3 is TGTGCCAGCAGCTTAGCTCTTGGCGGGGGGGTCAATGAGCAGTTCTTC.